The clone carrying this T cell receptor beta chain has more than one count but fewer than ten. What it binds is unknown. The sample is drawn from a study of siplizumab effects on memory and regulatory T cells. The table came from immunoSEQ multiplex PCR; TCRdb's copy has only in-frame clones and leaves some out. Of tens of thousands of clones listed, roughly 92% are singletons. Germline CDR1 LNHDA, CDR2 SQIVND (reference sequence). CDR3 size: 18 residues. J was trimmed by 0 bases and V by 3 bases; bases with no gene match: 10. Findings and limits, study-wide: Siplizumab significantly brought down the alloreactive sequences that trace back to unstimulated CD4+ memory cells. The study found naive T cells seemingly more diverse than memory cells and seemingly major alloresponse contributors.

This chain uses TRBV19 with TRBJ2-4; 8 bases match TRBD1. The origin of this receptor is a human donor in good health. The sequenced sample was CD8+ T cells sorted from blood. CDR3 amino acids: CASSMRVRGPVAKNIQYF. For the CDR3, the DNA is TGTGCCAGTAGTATGAGGGTCAGGGGGCCCGTAGCCAAAAACATTCAGTACTTC.